This T cell receptor beta chain was captured in a study of shared T cell receptors in the human thymus. The method was immunoSEQ multiplex PCR; TCRdb's version includes in-frame clones alone and lacks a portion of them. The sample contains over 450,000 clones, around 78% of which appear only once. V shed 3 bases and J 3 bases; nucleotides not matched to a gene: 6. From germline, CDR1 is WNHNN and CDR2 SYGVQD (reference sequence). This CDR3 is built from 15 residues. These same records also appear under a second study, on human thymus T cells. From that second work: Resections obtained during corrective heart surgery supplied the thymus tissue. Thymic and blood repertoires appeared to display a bias in their usage of V and J genes. Thymic repertoires from unrelated individuals overlapped highly, related research reported.

The sequencing sample was made of thymocytes. The chain joins TRBV10-1 to TRBJ2-7; 9 bases map to TRBD2. The sequence was collected from a boy younger than two with a congenital heart defect. The CDR3 nucleotides are TGCGCCAGCAGTGATTGCAGCGGGAGGAGCTACGAGCAGTACTTC. Translated: CASSDCSGRSYEQYF.